This T cell receptor (beta chain) was observed in a study of blood T cell repertoires in COVID-19. As for the study in general: COVID-19 samples, acute and convalescent, were from the United States, Italy and Spain. Sources were T cells, B-cell-depleted T cells, or PBMCs; the material itself was cDNA or gDNA.

Germline loops: CDR1 WSHSY, CDR2 SAAADI. V shed 6 bases and J 1 base; nucleotides not matched to a gene: 5. The CDR3 contains 14 residues. Original analysis: Nucleated cell counts were estimated from reference gene primer amplification. The data were produced by immunoSEQ multiplex PCR, yet TCRdb's version contains in-frame clones alone and is incomplete. That table supplies the V and J calls and clone size; D and trimming were determined from the DNA. The data hold about 76,000 clones, with 75% to 80% observed a single time. The table lists this clone with a count of one. The material sequenced was peripheral blood. The source is a human donor in a cohort sampled during active COVID-19. V usage is TRBV10-2 and J usage is TRBJ2-7, with 8 bases fitting TRBD2. In DNA form, the CDR3 reads TGCGCCAGCAGGGATAGCGGGGAGTCCTACGAGCAGTACTTC. Amino acids: CASRDSGESYEQYF.